This T cell receptor (beta chain) is drawn from a study of blood T cell repertoires in COVID-19. About the research overall: T cells, B-cell-depleted T cells, or PBMCs supplied cDNA or gDNA.

The CDR3 covers 16 residues. Trimming pared 2 bases from V and 4 bases from J, leaving 15 bases between. Germline loops: CDR1 MDHEN, CDR2 SYDVKM. The authors' processing: Estimation of nucleated cell counts was performed using reference gene primer amplification. The data were produced by immunoSEQ multiplex PCR, yet TCRdb's version contains in-frame clones alone and is incomplete. Clone size and V and J calls were adopted from that table, with D and trimming inferred from the DNA. The sample holds about 170,000 clones, roughly nine tenths seen once. This rearrangement joins TRBV28 to TRBJ1-5; a possible D gene is TRBD1 (5 bases). The clonotype originates from a woman aged 60 to 75 with COVID-19, enrolled during active disease. Sequenced input: peripheral blood. This CDR3 is CASSLHSGHGNQPQHF. Written as DNA, the CDR3 is TGTGCCAGCAGTTTACACTCCGGACACGGTAATCAGCCCCAGCATTTT.